The 11 T cell receptor beta chains below were found in one sample sequenced in a study of blood T cells in healthy people across ages. The use of a sample-barcoded 5' primer and a J-beta primer mix characterized a second PCR of roughly 6 to 11 cycles. TCRdb recomputed calls from the 5' RACE reads with MiXCR, one row per CDR3 protein. The table shows about 750,000 distinct CDR3 sequences, with roughly 50% occurring only once. The sample comprised blood. The source of these receptors is a man aged 80 or over in good health.

The chain joins TRBV7-2 to TRBJ2-3, with D uncertain. The V gene lost 3 bases and the J gene lost 0 bases, with 7 bases spanning the gap. Germline-derived CDR1 and CDR2 are SGHTA and FQGNSA. The CDR3 loop spans 14 amino acids. The chain's CDR3 is CASSFGLSTDTQYF. The CDR3 DNA follows: TGTGCCAGCAGCTTTGGCCTCAGCACAGATACGCAGTATTTT.

The rearrangement links TRBV27 to TRBJ2-4; no clear D gene. V lost 5 bases, J lost 0 bases, and 8 bases lay in between. The CDR3 runs to 14 residues. CDR1 and CDR2 from the germline V gene are MNHEY and SMNVEV (reference sequence). The CDR3 sequence is CASSEIGAKNIQYF. CDR3 nucleotide sequence: TGTGCCAGCAGTGAGATCGGAGCCAAAAACATTCAGTACTTC.

The chain couples TRBV9 to TRBJ1-2, with unresolved D. Germline CDR1 is SGDLS and CDR2 is YYNGEE. This CDR3 is 14 amino acids long. V was trimmed by 1 base and J by 0 bases, leaving 7 bases between them. This CDR3 is CASSVQPTNYGYTF. DNA for the CDR3: TGTGCCAGCAGCGTACAGCCGACTAACTATGGCTACACCTTC.

In regard to this clonotype: The germline gene is not matched at one end of the junction; a read error may be the cause. J is TRBJ2-1 and V is TRBV7-7; D unresolved. The CDR3 contains 13 residues. Germline lookup yields CDR1 SSHAT and CDR2 FNYEAQ (reference sequence). The CDR3 loop reads CASSSDTWSEQFF. The CDR3, as DNA: TGTGCTAGCAGCTCCGATACCTGGAGTGAGCAGTTCTTC.

The chain joins TRBV28 to TRBJ1-1; no clear D. V lost 3 bases and J 0 bases, leaving 17 bases between the germline ends. CDR1 is MDHEN and CDR2 is SYDVKM in the germline V gene. The CDR3 sequence is 17 residues long. The CDR3 nucleotides are TGTGCCAGCAGTTTGCTGCGACGGACCACGATGAACACTGAAGCTTTCTTT. As protein: CASSLLRRTTMNTEAFF.

The chain joins TRBV11-1 to TRBJ2-1; TRBD1 matches 7 bases. The CDR3 length is 18 residues. V shed 5 bases and J 6 bases; nucleotides not matched to a gene: 19. The V gene's germline CDR1 is SGHAT and CDR2 FQDESV (reference sequence). CDR3 residues: CASSTPRTGQRPSNEQFF. In DNA form, the CDR3 reads TGTGCCAGCAGCACCCCTAGGACAGGACAAAGACCATCCAATGAGCAGTTCTTC.

The chain has TRBV20-1 and TRBJ2-1; 10 bases map to TRBD2. Looked up from germline, CDR1 is DFQATT and CDR2 is SNEGSKA (reference sequence). The junction had 7 bases not matched to a gene; V was cut back by 4 bases and J by 1 base. The CDR3 is made up of 16 amino acids. CDR3 bases: TGCAGTGCTACTCTAGCGGGAGTAAGGTCCTACAATGAGCAGTTCTTC. Translation: CSATLAGVRSYNEQFF.

The chain is built from TRBV7-6 and TRBJ2-7; 8 bases line up with TRBD1. With 2 bases clipped from V and 3 bases from J, the junction kept 6 bases outside the gene matches. This CDR3 is built from 15 residues. Germline CDR1 and CDR2: SGHVS and FNYEAQ. The CDR3 bases are TGTGCCAGCAGCTTATCCCCCGGACAGGGCTACGAGCAGTACTTC. As protein: CASSLSPGQGYEQYF.

This clonotype was picked up a small number of times. The genes are TRBV6-5 and TRBJ2-6, with a weak D call TRBD1 (5 bases). CDR3 length: 15 amino acids. Germline assignment: CDR1 MNHEY and CDR2 SVGAGI. Trimming pared 5 bases from V and 0 bases from J, leaving 8 bases between. DNA of the CDR3: TGTGCCAGCAGTCGACAGATCTCTGGGGCCAACGTCCTGACTTTC. Translating gives CASSRQISGANVLTF.

J is TRBJ2-5 and V is TRBV29-1; D possibly corresponds to TRBD2 (6 bases). This CDR3 is built from 13 residues. In germline, CDR1 is SQVTM, CDR2 ANQGSEA. Deletions cut 3 bases from V and 7 bases from J, with 15 bases between. Here the CDR3 DNA reads TGCAGCGTTGACATCGGTAGCGGCGGGACCCAGTACTTC. Protein product: CSVDIGSGGTQYF. The variable domain in full, with the rest retrieved from reference TRBV29-1 and TRBJ2-5, is SAVISQKPSRDICQRGTSLTIQCQVDSQVTMMFWYRQQPGQSLTLIATANQGSEATYESGFVIDKFPISRPNLTFSTLTVSNMSPEDSSIYLCSVDIGSGGTQYFGPGTRLLVL.

CDR3 sequence: CASSRTGGELFF. The CDR3 coding sequence is TGTGCCAGCAGTCGCACTGGAGGGGAGCTGTTTTTT. The chain links TRBV6-2 or TRBV6-3 to TRBJ2-2; D unresolved. This CDR3 is built from 12 residues. Trimming took 5 bases from V and 8 from J, leaving 9 bases between them. Germline V CDR1 and CDR2: MNHEY, SVGEGT.